Below are 4 T cell receptor beta chains sequenced from a single sample in a study of tumor-infiltrating lymphocytes in primary liver carcinoma. Joint extraction of RNA and DNA used roughly 19-31 mg of bulk tissue that was unsorted. Constant-region priming of roughly 0.45 ug total RNA yielded TCR beta cDNA. ARM-PCR was slightly modified, and three nested multiplex PCR rounds with it gave rise to the TCR beta libraries. Forward primers for TRBV1-TRBV30 and a C-beta reverse primer served the first two PCR rounds, at roughly 10 cycles each. TCRdb reprocessed the multiplex PCR reads with MiXCR, giving one entry per CDR3 protein. The table shows approximately 110,000 distinct CDR3 sequences, with 50% to 65% occurring only once. Sequencing input: liver tumor tissue from sampling region 1. As to subset: tumor region T1, superior pole. The receptor source for this set is an older woman with primary liver carcinoma and hepatitis B virus infection.

This clonotype showed up many times. This chain uses TRBV4-1 with TRBJ1-3, with D perhaps matching TRBD1 (6 bases). The CDR3 loop spans 15 amino acids. V was pared by 4 bases and J by 4 bases, with 14 bases between. The germline V gene encodes CDR1 MGHRA and CDR2 YSYEKL. The CDR3 loop reads CASSLLPGTGNTIYF. The CDR3 nucleotides are TGCGCCAGCAGCCTCCTCCCGGGGACAGGAAACACCATATATTTT.

The table lists this clonotype with a count of one. This chain connects TRBV7-9 to TRBJ2-3, with a possible D match to TRBD1 (5 bases). The V gene's germline CDR1 is SEHNR and CDR2 FQNEAQ (reference sequence). V lost 5 bases and J 1 base, leaving 13 bases between the germline ends. There are 15 residues in the CDR3. For the CDR3, the DNA is TGTGCCAGCAGCCAAACCCTGACAGGCACAGATACGCAGTATTTT. This sequence encodes CASSQTLTGTDTQYF.

Turning to this clonotype: A much larger clone differs from this one at a single base, so this may be a read error. This sequence joins TRBV6-1 and TRBJ2-3, with D perhaps matching TRBD1 (6 bases). There are 15 residues in the CDR3. V was clipped by 0 bases and J by 4 bases, with 11 bases between them. CDR1 and CDR2 from the germline V gene are MNHNS and SASEGT. The CDR3 region is CASSEAHRVADTQYF. CDR3 coding DNA: TGTGCCAGCAGTGAAGCACACAGGGTCGCAGATACGCAGTATTTT.

For this clonotype: One base away lies a much larger clone, so this may be a sequencing read error. This chain connects TRBV6-1 to TRBJ2-3, with D perhaps given as TRBD1 or TRBD2 (5 bases each). V dropped 6 bases and J dropped 4 bases, with 23 bases sitting between them. The germline V gene encodes CDR1 MNHNS and CDR2 SASEGT. The CDR3 length is 17 residues. CDR3 DNA: TGTGCCAGCAGCCCCGGGACCCTGGCAGGTAGCGCAGATACGCAGTATTTT. As protein: CASSPGTLAGSADTQYF.